One sample yielded the 29 T cell receptor beta chains listed below, sequenced in a study of identical twins. TCRdb reprocessed the 5' RACE reads via MiXCR and lists one record per CDR3 protein. The table has more than 1.5 million distinct CDR3 sequences, around a third seen once. The source material was cord blood. The origin of the receptors is a newborn girl in good health.

J is TRBJ2-1 and V is TRBV7-9; TRBD2 aligns across 9 bases. There are 14 residues in the CDR3. V lost 9 bases, J lost 6 bases, and 9 bases stayed unmatched. Germline loops: CDR1 SEHNR, CDR2 FQNEAQ (reference sequence). The chain's CDR3 is CASTGTSRSNEQFF. The CDR3 DNA reads as TGTGCCAGTACCGGGACTAGCCGATCCAATGAGCAGTTCTTC.

The chain has TRBV7-2 and TRBJ2-7, with TRBD2 matching 7 bases. Losses at the gene ends were 5 bases for V and 0 bases for J; bases not matched to a gene: 10. CDR1 and CDR2 from the germline V gene are SGHTA and FQGNSA. The CDR3 is made up of 16 amino acids. CDR3 sequence (DNA): TGTGCCAGCAGCCCCTCCCTAGCGGCCCCCTCCTACGAGCAGTACTTC. This sequence encodes CASSPSLAAPSYEQYF.

The chain recombines TRBV4-3 with TRBJ2-1; TRBD2 aligns across 12 bases. After removal of 1 base from V and 9 bases from J, the junction contained 10 bases not matched to a gene. CDR3 length: 17 residues. The germline V gene encodes CDR1 LGHNA and CDR2 YSLEER. The CDR3 DNA sequence: TGCGCCAGCAGCCAAGTACCTAGCGGGGGGGGACCGAGTGAGCAGTTCTTC. Protein sequence: CASSQVPSGGGPSEQFF.

About this clonotype itself: This could be a read error, since a much larger clone is one nucleotide away. The chain combines TRBV2 with TRBJ2-5; D remains unclear. The CDR3 covers 15 residues. Trimming stripped 10 bases from V and 11 bases from J, with 29 bases between. Germline-derived CDR1 and CDR2 are SNHLY and FYNNEI. This chain's CDR3 is CATGPDPSSYNEQYF. For the CDR3, the DNA is TGTGCCACCGGTCCTGACCCCAGCTCCTACAATGAGCAGTACTTC. The full variable domain, rest sourced from reference TRBV2 and TRBJ2-5, is EPEVTQTPSHQVTQMGQEVILRCVPISNHLYFYWYRQILGQKVEFLVSFYNNEISEKSEIFDDQFSVERPDGSNFTLKIRSTKLEDSAMYFCATGPDPSSYNEQYFGPGTRLLVL.

This clonotype has only a few counts. The chain uses TRBV7-2 and TRBJ2-1, with TRBD2 as a possible D gene (5 bases). Between the trimmed V and J ends, which lost 2 bases and 5 bases, there was a span of 7 bases. Germline values: CDR1 SGHTA, CDR2 FQGNSA. The CDR3 covers 13 residues. Here the CDR3 reads CASSLPSNNEQFF. The CDR3 DNA reads TGTGCCAGCAGCTTACCTAGCAACAATGAGCAGTTCTTC.

Points on this clonotype: It may be a read error: a sequence one base away is much more abundant. V usage is TRBV10-3 and J usage is TRBJ2-5, with 7 bases identical to TRBD2. Trimming at V came to 4 bases and at J to 3 bases, leaving 2 bases not matched to a gene. The CDR3 covers 13 residues. Germline CDR1 ENHRY, CDR2 SYGVKD. The CDR3 DNA reads TGTGCCATCAGTGGACTAGCAGAAGAGACCCAGTACTTC. Amino acid sequence: CAISGLAEETQYF.

The chain combines TRBV5-1 with TRBJ1-1, with D hard to call. V was clipped by 1 base and J by 1 base, with 11 bases between them. The CDR3 is made up of 15 amino acids. Germline CDR1 and CDR2: SGHRS and YFSETQ. The CDR3 nucleotides read TGCGCCAGCAGCTTGTTCCCTAAGACGAACACTGAAGCTTTCTTT. Protein: CASSLFPKTNTEAFF.

The CDR3 here is CASSFLLAKNIQYF. Here the CDR3 DNA reads TGTGCCAGCAGCTTTTTACTAGCCAAAAACATTCAGTACTTC. The rearrangement joins TRBV13 to TRBJ2-4; D gene ambiguous. The V gene lost 3 bases and the J gene lost 0 bases, with 6 bases spanning the gap. The CDR3 covers 14 residues. The germline V gene encodes CDR1 PRHDT and CDR2 FYEKMQ (reference sequence).

This clonotype was counted once. The J gene is TRBJ2-1, the V gene TRBV4-1; 7 bases align to TRBD1. Germline lookup yields CDR1 MGHRA and CDR2 YSYEKL. The CDR3 spans 15 residues. The V gene end was trimmed by 4 bases and the J gene end by 5 bases; junction bases not matched to a gene: 8. CDR3 sequence: CASSLRQGPDNEQFF. The CDR3 DNA sequence: TGCGCCAGCAGCCTAAGACAGGGCCCTGACAATGAGCAGTTCTTC.

Worth noting for this clonotype: This may arise from a read error, as a much more abundant clone is one base away. The rearrangement links TRBV7-9 to TRBJ2-7; possible D gene TRBD1, 6 bases. Trimming left V 1 base short and J 2 bases short, with 9 bases between. Germline V gene data show CDR1 as SEHNR and CDR2 as FQNEAQ (reference sequence). There are 14 residues in the CDR3. The CDR3 here is CASSLVPGAYEQYF. The CDR3, as DNA: TGTGCCAGCAGCTTAGTTCCAGGGGCCTACGAGCAGTACTTC.

On this clonotype: Germline is not matched at one junction end, which may reflect a read error. The chain carries TRBV3-1 and TRBJ2-5; 7 bases line up with TRBD1. This CDR3 spans 15 amino acids. Germline values: CDR1 LGHDT, CDR2 YNNKEL (reference sequence). The CDR3 DNA sequence: TGTGCCAGCAGCCACCTGGACAGGATGGAAGAGTCCCAGTACTTC. Protein: CASSHLDRMEESQYF.

The chain recombines TRBV11-1 with TRBJ1-2; D possibly corresponds to TRBD1 (6 bases). This CDR3 contains 15 residues. Germline V CDR1 and CDR2: SGHAT, FQDESV (reference sequence). Between the trimmed V and J ends, which lost 8 bases and 0 bases, there was a span of 16 bases. CDR3 nucleotide sequence: TGTGCCAGCGGCGCTGACCACAGGGCTAACTATGGCTACACCTTC. Protein: CASGADHRANYGYTF.

The gene calls are TRBV4-1 and TRBJ2-7, with 11 bases aligning to TRBD2. The J call is doubtful: the DNA matches TRBJ2-5 better. CDR1 and CDR2 from the germline V gene are MGHRA and YSYEKL. This CDR3 region has 17 residues. The DNA for the CDR3 is TGCGCCAGCAGCCTTGGGACCACTAGCGGGAGAAGGGAGACCCAGTACTTC. Its protein is CASSLGTTSGRRETQYF.

The chain is built from TRBV6-5 and TRBJ2-3; 10 bases are shared with TRBD1. J gave up 1 base and V 6 bases, and 7 bases lay outside the gene matches. Germline-derived CDR1 and CDR2 are MNHEY and SVGAGI. CDR3 length: 16 amino acids. CDR3 protein: CASSPDRGRGTDTQYF. The DNA for the CDR3 is TGTGCCAGCAGCCCCGACAGGGGGCGAGGCACAGATACGCAGTATTTT.

This clonotype came up a few times. The rearrangement links TRBV20-1 to TRBJ1-2; tentatively, D is TRBD1 (5 bases). V was trimmed by 0 bases and J by 3 bases, leaving 14 bases between them. This CDR3 has 15 amino acids. Germline CDR1 reads DFQATT; CDR2 reads SNEGSKA (reference sequence). CDR3 region: CSARDRAGKDYGYTF. CDR3 nucleotides: TGCAGTGCTAGAGATCGGGCAGGGAAAGACTATGGCTACACCTTC.

Many counts were recorded for this clonotype. The rearrangement links TRBV25-1 to TRBJ2-5, with D perhaps TRBD1 (5 bases). The DNA matches TRBJ2-7 better at its end, which makes the J call doubtful. Looked up from germline, CDR1 is MGHDK and CDR2 is SYGVNS. The length of the CDR3 is 17 residues. The CDR3 protein is CASSEDRRMVGMGEQYF. The CDR3 nucleotides read TGTGCCAGCAGTGAAGACAGAAGAATGGTCGGAATGGGCGAGCAGTACTTC.

The V and J genes are TRBV5-1 and TRBJ1-1; TRBD1 matches at 8 bases. Trimming took 3 bases from V and 3 from J; bases not matched to a gene: 4. The CDR3 contains 14 residues. Germline CDR1 is SGHRS and CDR2 is YFSETQ. The CDR3 nucleotides are TGCGCCAGCAGCTCGGACAGGGAGGACACTGAAGCTTTCTTT. Its protein is CASSSDREDTEAFF.

This chain links TRBV7-9 with TRBJ1-4; the D gene is possibly TRBD1 (6 bases). Germline CDR1 is SEHNR and CDR2 is FQNEAQ (reference sequence). V lost 5 bases, J lost 7 bases, and 8 bases lay in between. The CDR3 consists of 12 residues. The CDR3 sequence is CASSPGAEKLFF. In DNA form, the CDR3 reads TGTGCCAGCAGCCCAGGGGCTGAAAAACTGTTTTTT.

This clonotype turned up a few times. The rearrangement joins TRBV27 to TRBJ2-3, with unresolved D. The CDR3 loop spans 13 amino acids. Per germline, CDR1 MNHEY and CDR2 SMNVEV (reference sequence). V was clipped by 5 bases and J by 4 bases, with 10 bases between them. The CDR3 loop is CASSPIPPDTQYF. The CDR3 DNA is TGTGCCAGCAGTCCGATCCCCCCAGATACGCAGTATTTT.

This clonotype has at least ten counts. This chain connects TRBV29-1 to TRBJ2-7; D is perhaps TRBD1 (5 bases). The germline gives CDR1 SQVTM, CDR2 ANQGSEA. The CDR3 consists of 13 residues. Trimming cost V 3 bases and J 0 bases, with 9 bases left between them. The CDR3 loop reads CSVETQDSYEQYF. CDR3 DNA sequence: TGCAGCGTTGAGACACAGGACTCCTACGAGCAGTACTTC.

The gene calls are TRBV11-1 and TRBJ2-1; the match to TRBD2 covers 11 bases. V lost 5 bases, J lost 9 bases, and 12 bases stayed unmatched. CDR1 and CDR2 from the germline V gene are SGHAT and FQDESV (reference sequence). The CDR3 spans 16 residues. In DNA, the CDR3 is TGTGCCAGCAGCGTGGAGCTAGCGGGAGGTGTGGGTGAGCAGTTCTTC. This gives the protein CASSVELAGGVGEQFF.

The sample holds a few counts of this clonotype. The genes are TRBV6-5 and TRBJ2-1; no clear D. Germline values: CDR1 MNHEY, CDR2 SVGAGI. Trimming removed 6 bases from V and 7 bases from J, with 16 bases in between. The CDR3 is made up of 14 amino acids. The CDR3 nucleotides are TGTGCCAGCAGCCCCCGGACGGGTAGGAATGAGCAGTTCTTC. Encoded protein: CASSPRTGRNEQFF.

The rearrangement uses TRBV20-1 and TRBJ2-7; a possible D gene is TRBD1 (6 bases). CDR1 and CDR2 from the germline V gene are DFQATT and SNEGSKA (reference sequence). The CDR3 totals 13 residues. V lost 8 bases to trimming and J lost 7 bases, with 21 bases between them. The CDR3 is CSPDRPPYNEQYF. In DNA, the CDR3 is TGCAGTCCCGACAGGCCGCCTTACAATGAGCAGTACTTC.

The chain carries TRBV5-1 and TRBJ2-3, with 10 bases aligning to TRBD1. The J segment lost 6 bases and the V segment lost 5 bases, leaving 9 bases of the junction unmatched. The CDR3 contains 15 residues. The germline gives CDR1 SGHRS, CDR2 YFSETQ. For the CDR3, the DNA is TGCGCCAGCAGTCCCGTCCCGGGACAGGGGGATACGCAGTATTTT. Translating it yields CASSPVPGQGDTQYF.

The chain links TRBV15 to TRBJ1-1; no definite D call. The V and J ends lost 3 bases and 11 bases respectively, with 10 bases between them. The CDR3 has 11 residues. CDR1 LNHNV and CDR2 YYDKDF come from the germline V gene (reference sequence). CDR3 DNA: TGTGCCACCAGCAGGGGAAATTGGGCTTTCTTT. This sequence encodes CATSRGNWAFF.

This clonotype was found a few times. CDR3 DNA sequence: TGTGCCAGCACCTTAGAGGTAGCGGGGAGCCTCCACAATGAGCAGTTCTTC. Amino acids: CASTLEVAGSLHNEQFF. The chain has TRBV6-2 or TRBV6-3 and TRBJ2-1, with 8 nucleotides matching TRBD2. The CDR3 spans 17 residues. Germline CDR1 is MNHEY and CDR2 is SVGEGT. The V segment lost 7 bases and the J segment 5 bases; nucleotides outside the gene matches: 16.

The chain links TRBV2 to TRBJ2-3, with D perhaps matching TRBD1 (6 bases). V was pared by 0 bases and J by 2 bases, with 9 bases between. This CDR3 is built from 15 residues. In germline, CDR1 is SNHLY, CDR2 FYNNEI. The CDR3 reads CASSEAYRATDTQYF. CDR3 nucleotide sequence: TGTGCCAGCAGTGAAGCCTACAGGGCCACAGATACGCAGTATTTT. The variable domain in full, with the rest retrieved from reference TRBV2 and TRBJ2-3, is EPEVTQTPSHQVTQMGQEVILRCVPISNHLYFYWYRQILGQKVEFLVSFYNNEISEKSEIFDDQFSVERPDGSNFTLKIRSTKLEDSAMYFCASSEAYRATDTQYFGPGTRLTVL.

V usage is TRBV4-1 and J usage is TRBJ2-2; D remains ambiguous. Germline V gene data show CDR1 as MGHRA and CDR2 as YSYEKL. This CDR3 has 16 residues. V was trimmed by 1 base and J by 0 bases, leaving 9 bases between them. The CDR3 region has the DNA TGCGCCAGCAGCCAAGTGCAGACTTCGAACACCGGGGAGCTGTTTTTT. This translates into CASSQVQTSNTGELFF.

J is TRBJ2-1 and V is TRBV6-5; 9 positions agree with TRBD2. Unmatched junction bases numbered 14, after V lost 0 bases and J lost 8 bases. Germline V gene lookup returns CDR1 MNHEY and CDR2 SVGAGI. This CDR3 has 18 residues. The CDR3 is CASSYSRLAGATWDEQFF. The CDR3 nucleotides read TGTGCCAGCAGTTACTCGAGATTAGCGGGAGCAACCTGGGATGAGCAGTTCTTC.